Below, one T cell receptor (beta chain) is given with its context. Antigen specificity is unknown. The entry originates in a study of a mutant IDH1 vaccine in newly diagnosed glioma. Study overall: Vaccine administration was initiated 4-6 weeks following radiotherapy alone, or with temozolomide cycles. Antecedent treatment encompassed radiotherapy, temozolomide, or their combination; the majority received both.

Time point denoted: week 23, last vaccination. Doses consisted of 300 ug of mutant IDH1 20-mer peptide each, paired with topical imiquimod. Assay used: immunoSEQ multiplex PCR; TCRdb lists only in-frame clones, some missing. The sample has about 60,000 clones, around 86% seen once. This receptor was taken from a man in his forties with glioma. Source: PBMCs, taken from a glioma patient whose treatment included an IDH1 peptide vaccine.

CDR3 residues: CASSPGAQEEQYF. The CDR3 DNA sequence: TGTGCCAGCTCACCGGGAGCCCAGGAGGAGCAGTACTTC. The chain couples TRBV18 to TRBJ2-7; tentatively, D is TRBD2 (5 bases). Germline CDR1 is KGHSH and CDR2 is LQKENI. The germline V and J ends were trimmed by 3 bases and 7 bases, with 13 bases remaining between them. The CDR3 has 13 residues.